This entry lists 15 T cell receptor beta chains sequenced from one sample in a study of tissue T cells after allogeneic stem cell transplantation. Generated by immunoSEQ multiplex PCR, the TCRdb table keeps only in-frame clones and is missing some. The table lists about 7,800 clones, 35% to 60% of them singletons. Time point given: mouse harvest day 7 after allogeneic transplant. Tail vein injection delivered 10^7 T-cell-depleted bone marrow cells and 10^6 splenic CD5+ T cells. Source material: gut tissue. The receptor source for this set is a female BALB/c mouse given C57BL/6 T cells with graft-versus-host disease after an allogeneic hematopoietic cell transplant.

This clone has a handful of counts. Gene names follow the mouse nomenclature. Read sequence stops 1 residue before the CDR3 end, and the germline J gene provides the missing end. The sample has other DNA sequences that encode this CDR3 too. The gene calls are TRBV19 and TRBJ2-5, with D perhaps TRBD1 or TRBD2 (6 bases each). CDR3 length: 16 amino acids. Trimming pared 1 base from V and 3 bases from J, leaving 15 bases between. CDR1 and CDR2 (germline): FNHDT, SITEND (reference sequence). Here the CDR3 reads CASSISGGGGQDTQYF. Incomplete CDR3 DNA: TGTGCCAGCAGTATAAGCGGGGGCGGGGGGCAAGACACCCAGTAC.

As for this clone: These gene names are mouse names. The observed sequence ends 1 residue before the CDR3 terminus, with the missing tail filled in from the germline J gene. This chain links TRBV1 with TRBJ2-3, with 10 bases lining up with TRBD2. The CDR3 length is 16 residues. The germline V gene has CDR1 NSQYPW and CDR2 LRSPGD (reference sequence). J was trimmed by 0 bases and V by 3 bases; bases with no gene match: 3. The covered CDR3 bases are TGCACCTGCAGTGCTCGACTGGGGGGTAGTGCAGAAACGCTGTAT. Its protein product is CTCSARLGGSAETLY. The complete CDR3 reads CTCSARLGGSAETLYF.

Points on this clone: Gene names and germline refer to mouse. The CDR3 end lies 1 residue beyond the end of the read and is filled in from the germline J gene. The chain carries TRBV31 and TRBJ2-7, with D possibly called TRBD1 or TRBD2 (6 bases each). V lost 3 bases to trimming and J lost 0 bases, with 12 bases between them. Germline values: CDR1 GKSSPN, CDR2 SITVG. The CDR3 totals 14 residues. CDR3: CAWSLGGSSYEQYF. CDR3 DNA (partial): TGTGCCTGGAGCCTAGGGGGGAGCTCCTATGAACAGTAC.

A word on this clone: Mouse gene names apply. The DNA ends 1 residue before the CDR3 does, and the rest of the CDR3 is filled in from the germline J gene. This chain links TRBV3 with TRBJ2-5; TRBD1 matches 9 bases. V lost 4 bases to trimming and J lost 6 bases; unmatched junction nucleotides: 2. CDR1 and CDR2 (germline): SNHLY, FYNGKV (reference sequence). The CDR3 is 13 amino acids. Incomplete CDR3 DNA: TGTGCCAGCAGCTCGGACAGGGGTGACACCCAGTAC. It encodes CASSSDRGDTQY. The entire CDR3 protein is CASSSDRGDTQYF.

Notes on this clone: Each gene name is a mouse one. The sequenced part of the CDR3 DNA is TGTGCCAGCAGCCCTCGACAGTTTAACTCCGACTACACC. Residues: CASSPRQFNSDYT. The entire CDR3 is CASSPRQFNSDYTF. The rearrangement uses TRBV3 and TRBJ1-2, with D possibly matching TRBD1 (5 bases). The sequenced fragment ends 1 residue before the CDR3 boundary, so the rest is inferred from the germline J gene. There are 14 residues in the CDR3. CDR1 SNHLY and CDR2 FYNGKV come from the germline V gene (reference sequence). V dropped 5 bases and J dropped 2 bases, with 12 bases sitting between them.

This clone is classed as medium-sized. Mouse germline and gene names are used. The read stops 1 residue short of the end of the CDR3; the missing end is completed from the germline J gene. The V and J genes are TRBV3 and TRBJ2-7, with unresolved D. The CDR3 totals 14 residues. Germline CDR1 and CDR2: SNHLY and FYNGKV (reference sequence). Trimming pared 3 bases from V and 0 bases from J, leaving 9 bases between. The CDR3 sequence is CASSLGSSSYEQYF. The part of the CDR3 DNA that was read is TGTGCCAGCAGCTTGGGATCGAGCTCCTATGAACAGTAC. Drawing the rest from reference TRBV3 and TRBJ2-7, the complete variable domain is GPKVLQIPSHQIIDMGQMVTLNCDPVSNHLYFYWYKQILGQQMEFLVNFYNGKVMEKSKLFKDQFSVERPDGSYFTLKIQPTALEDSAVYFCASSLGSSSYEQYFGPGTRLTVL.

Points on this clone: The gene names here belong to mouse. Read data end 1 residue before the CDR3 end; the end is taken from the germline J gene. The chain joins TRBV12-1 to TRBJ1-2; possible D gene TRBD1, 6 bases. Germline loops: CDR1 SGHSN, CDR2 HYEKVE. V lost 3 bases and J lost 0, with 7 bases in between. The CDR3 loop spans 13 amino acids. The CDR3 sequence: CASSAGANSDYTF. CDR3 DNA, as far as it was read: TGTGCCAGCTCTGCAGGGGCAAACTCCGACTACACC.

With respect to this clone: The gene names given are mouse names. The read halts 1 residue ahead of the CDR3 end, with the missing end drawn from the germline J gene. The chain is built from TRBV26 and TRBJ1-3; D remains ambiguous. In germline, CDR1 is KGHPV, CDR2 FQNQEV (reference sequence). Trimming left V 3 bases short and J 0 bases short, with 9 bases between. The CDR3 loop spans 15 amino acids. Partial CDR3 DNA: TGTGCCAGCAGTCTATACAAAAATTCTGGAAATACGCTCTAT. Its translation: CASSLYKNSGNTLY. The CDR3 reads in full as CASSLYKNSGNTLYF.

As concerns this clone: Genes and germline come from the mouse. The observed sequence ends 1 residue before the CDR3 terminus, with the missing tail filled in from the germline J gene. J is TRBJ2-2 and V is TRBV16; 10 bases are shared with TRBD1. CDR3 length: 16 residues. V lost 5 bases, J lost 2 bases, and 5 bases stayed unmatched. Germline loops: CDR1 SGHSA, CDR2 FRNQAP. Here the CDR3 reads CASSVRQGANTGQLYF. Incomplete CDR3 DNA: TGTGCAAGCAGCGTCAGACAGGGGGCTAACACCGGGCAGCTCTAC.

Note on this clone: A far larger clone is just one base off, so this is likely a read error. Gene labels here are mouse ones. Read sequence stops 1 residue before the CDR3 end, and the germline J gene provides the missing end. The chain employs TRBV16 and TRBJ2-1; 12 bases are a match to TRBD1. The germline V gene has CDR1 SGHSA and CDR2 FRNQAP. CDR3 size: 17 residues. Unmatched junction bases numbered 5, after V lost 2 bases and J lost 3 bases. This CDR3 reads CASSLSGQGAGYAEQFF. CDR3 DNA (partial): TGTGCAAGCAGCTTATCGGGACAGGGGGCGGGCTATGCTGAGCAGTTC. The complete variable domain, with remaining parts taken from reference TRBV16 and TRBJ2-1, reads NAGVIQTPRHKVTGKGQEATLWCEPISGHSAVFWYRQTIVQGLEFLTYFRNQAPIDDSGMPKERFSAQMPNQSHSTLKIQSTQPQDSAVYLCASSLSGQGAGYAEQFFGPGTRLTVL.

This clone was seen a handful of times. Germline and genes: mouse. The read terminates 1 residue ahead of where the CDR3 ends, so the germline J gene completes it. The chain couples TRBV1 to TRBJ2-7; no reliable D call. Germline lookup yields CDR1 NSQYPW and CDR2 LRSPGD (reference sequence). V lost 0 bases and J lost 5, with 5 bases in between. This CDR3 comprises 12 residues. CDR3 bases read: TGCACCTGCAGTGCAGATGTTAATGAACAGTAC. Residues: CTCSADVNEQY. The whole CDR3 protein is CTCSADVNEQYF.

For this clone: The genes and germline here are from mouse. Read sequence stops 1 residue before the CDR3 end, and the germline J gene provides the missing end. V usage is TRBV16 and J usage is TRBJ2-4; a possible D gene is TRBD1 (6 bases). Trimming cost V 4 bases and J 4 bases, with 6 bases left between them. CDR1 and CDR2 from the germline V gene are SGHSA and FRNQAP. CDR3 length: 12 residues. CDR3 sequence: CASSYRENTLYF. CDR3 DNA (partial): TGTGCAAGCAGCTACAGGGAAAACACCTTGTAC.

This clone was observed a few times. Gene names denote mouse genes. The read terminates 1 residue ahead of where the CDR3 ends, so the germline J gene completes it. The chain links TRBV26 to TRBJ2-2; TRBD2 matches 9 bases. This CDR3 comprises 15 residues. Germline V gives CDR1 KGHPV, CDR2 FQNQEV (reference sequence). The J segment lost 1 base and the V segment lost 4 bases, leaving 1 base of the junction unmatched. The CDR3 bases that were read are TGTGCCAGCAGTCCGGACTGGGGAAACACCGGGCAGCTCTAC. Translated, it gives CASSPDWGNTGQLY. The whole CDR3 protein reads CASSPDWGNTGQLYF.

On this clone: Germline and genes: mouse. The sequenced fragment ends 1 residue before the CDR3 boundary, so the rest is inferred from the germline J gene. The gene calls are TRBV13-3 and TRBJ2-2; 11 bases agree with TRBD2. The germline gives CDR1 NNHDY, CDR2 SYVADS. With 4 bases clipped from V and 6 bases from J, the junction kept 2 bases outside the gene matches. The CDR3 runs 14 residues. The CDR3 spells CASSRDWGSGQLYF. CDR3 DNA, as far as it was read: TGTGCCAGCAGTCGGGACTGGGGGTCCGGGCAGCTCTAC.

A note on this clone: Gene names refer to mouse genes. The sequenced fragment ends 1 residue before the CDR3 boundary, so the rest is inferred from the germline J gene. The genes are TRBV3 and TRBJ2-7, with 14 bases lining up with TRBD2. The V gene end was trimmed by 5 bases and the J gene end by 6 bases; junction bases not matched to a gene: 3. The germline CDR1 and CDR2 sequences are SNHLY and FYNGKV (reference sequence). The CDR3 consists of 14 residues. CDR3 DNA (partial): TGTGCCAGCAGCCAGGGACTGGGGGGGCTTGAACAGTAC. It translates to CASSQGLGGLEQY. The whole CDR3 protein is CASSQGLGGLEQYF. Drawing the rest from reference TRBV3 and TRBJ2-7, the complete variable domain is GPKVLQIPSHQIIDMGQMVTLNCDPVSNHLYFYWYKQILGQQMEFLVNFYNGKVMEKSKLFKDQFSVERPDGSYFTLKIQPTALEDSAVYFCASSQGLGGLEQYFGPGTRLTVL.